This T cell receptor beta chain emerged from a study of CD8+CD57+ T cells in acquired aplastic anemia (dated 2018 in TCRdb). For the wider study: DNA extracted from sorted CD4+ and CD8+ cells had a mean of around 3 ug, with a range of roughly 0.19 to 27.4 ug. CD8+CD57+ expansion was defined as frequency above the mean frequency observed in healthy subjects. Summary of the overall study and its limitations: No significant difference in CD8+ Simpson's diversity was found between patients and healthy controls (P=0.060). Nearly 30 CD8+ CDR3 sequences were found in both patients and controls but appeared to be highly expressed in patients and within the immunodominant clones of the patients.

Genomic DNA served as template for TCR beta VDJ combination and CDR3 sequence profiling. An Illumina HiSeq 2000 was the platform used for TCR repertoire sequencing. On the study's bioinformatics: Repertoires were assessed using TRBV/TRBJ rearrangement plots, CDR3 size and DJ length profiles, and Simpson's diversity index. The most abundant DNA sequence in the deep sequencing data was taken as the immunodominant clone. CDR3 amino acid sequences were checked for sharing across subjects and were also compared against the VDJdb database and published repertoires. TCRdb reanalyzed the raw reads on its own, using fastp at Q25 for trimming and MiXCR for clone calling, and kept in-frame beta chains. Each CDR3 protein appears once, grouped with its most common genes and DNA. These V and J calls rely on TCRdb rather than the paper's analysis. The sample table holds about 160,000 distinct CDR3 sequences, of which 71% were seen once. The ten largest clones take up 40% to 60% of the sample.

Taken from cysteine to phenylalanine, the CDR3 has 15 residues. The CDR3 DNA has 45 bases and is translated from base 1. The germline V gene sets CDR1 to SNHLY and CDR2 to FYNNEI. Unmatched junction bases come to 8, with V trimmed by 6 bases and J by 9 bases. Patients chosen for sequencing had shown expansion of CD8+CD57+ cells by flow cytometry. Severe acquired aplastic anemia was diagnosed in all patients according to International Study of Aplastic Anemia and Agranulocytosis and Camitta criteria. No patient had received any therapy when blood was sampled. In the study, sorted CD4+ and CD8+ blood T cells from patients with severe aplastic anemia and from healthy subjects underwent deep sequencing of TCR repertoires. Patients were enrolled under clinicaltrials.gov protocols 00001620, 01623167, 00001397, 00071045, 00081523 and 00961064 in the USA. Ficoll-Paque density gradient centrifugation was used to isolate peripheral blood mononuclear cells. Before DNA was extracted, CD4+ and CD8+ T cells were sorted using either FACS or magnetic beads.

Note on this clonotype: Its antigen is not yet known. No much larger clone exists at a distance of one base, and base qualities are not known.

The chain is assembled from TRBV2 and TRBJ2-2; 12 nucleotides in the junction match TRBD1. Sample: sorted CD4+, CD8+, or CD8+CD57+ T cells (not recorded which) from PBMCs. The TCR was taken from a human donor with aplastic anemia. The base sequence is TGTGCCAGCAGGGAGGGACAGGGGGCTAGTCGGGAGCTGTTTTTT. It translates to CASREGQGASRELFF. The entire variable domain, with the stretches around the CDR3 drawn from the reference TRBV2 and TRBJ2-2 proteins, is EPEVTQTPSHQVTQMGQEVILRCVPISNHLYFYWYRQILGQKVEFLVSFYNNEISEKSEIFDDQFSVERPDGSNFTLKIRSTKLEDSAMYFCASREGQGASRELFFGEGSRLTVL.